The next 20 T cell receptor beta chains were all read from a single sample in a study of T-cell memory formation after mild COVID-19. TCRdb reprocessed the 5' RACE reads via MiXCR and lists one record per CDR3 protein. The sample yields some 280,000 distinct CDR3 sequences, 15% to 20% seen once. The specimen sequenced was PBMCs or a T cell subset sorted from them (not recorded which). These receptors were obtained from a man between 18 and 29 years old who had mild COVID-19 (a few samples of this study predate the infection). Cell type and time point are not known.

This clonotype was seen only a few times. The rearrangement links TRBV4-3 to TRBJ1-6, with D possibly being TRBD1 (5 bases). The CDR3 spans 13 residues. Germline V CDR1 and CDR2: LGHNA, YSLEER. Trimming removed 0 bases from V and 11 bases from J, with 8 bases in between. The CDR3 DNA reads TGCGCCAGCAGCCAAGAGGGACCGGCACCCCTCCACTTT. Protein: CASSQEGPAPLHF.

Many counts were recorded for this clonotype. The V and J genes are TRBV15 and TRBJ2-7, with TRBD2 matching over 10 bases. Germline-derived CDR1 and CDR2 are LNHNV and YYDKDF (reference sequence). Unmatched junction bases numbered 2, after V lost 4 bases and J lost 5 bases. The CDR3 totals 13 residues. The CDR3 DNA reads TGTGCCACCAGCACGGGACTAGCGAACGAGCAGTACTTC. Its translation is CATSTGLANEQYF.

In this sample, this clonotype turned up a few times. CDR3 protein: CASSPSLAGTTDTQYF. The CDR3 DNA sequence: TGTGCCAGCTCACCATCACTAGCGGGGACCACAGATACGCAGTATTTT. The V gene is TRBV18, the J gene TRBJ2-3; 10 nucleotides line up with TRBD2. The CDR3 totals 16 residues. V gave up 2 bases and J gave up 2 bases; unmatched junction bases: 4. CDR1 and CDR2 from the germline V gene are KGHSH and LQKENI. The whole variable domain, filled in from reference TRBV18 and TRBJ2-3, reads NAGVMQNPRHLVRRRGQEARLRCSPMKGHSHVYWYRQLPEEGLKFMVYLQKENIIDESGMPKERFSAEFPKEGPSILRIQQVVRGDSAAYFCASSPSLAGTTDTQYFGPGTRLTVL.

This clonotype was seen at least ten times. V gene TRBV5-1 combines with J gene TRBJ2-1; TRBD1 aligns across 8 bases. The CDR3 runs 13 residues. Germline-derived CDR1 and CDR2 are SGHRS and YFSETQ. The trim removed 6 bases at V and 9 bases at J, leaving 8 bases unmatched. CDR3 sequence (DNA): TGCGCCAGCATGACAGGGGTCGGGGCTGAGCAGTTCTTC. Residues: CASMTGVGAEQFF.

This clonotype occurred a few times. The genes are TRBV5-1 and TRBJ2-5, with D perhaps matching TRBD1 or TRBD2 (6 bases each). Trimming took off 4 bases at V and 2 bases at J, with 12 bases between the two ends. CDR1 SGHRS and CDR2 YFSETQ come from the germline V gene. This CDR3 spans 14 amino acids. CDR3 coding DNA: TGCGCCAGCAGCGCGGGGACACCGCAAGAGACCCAGTACTTC. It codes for CASSAGTPQETQYF.

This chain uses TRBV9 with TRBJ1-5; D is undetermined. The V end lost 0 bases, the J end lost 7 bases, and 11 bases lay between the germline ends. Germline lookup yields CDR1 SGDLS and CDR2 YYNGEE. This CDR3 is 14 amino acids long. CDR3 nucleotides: TGTGCCAGCAGCGTAGAAGGTTCGGGACAGCCCCAGCATTTT. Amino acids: CASSVEGSGQPQHF.

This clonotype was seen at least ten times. CDR3 sequence: CASSFWGQGEIQYF. The CDR3 region has the DNA TGCGCCAGCAGCTTTTGGGGACAGGGGGAGATTCAGTACTTC. V and J are TRBV5-1 and TRBJ2-4, with 11 bases fitting TRBD1. The V segment lost 2 bases and the J segment 10 bases; nucleotides outside the gene matches: 5. This CDR3 region has 14 residues. The germline CDR1 and CDR2 sequences are SGHRS and YFSETQ.

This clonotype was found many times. The CDR3 protein is CASRTQASGGADTQYF. CDR3 DNA: TGTGCCAGCAGAACTCAAGCTAGCGGGGGTGCAGATACGCAGTATTTT. The V and J genes are TRBV7-2 and TRBJ2-3, with TRBD2 matching 10 bases. The CDR3 runs to 16 residues. V dropped 6 bases and J dropped 4; count of bases not matched to a gene: 10. CDR1 SGHTA and CDR2 FQGNSA come from the germline V gene.

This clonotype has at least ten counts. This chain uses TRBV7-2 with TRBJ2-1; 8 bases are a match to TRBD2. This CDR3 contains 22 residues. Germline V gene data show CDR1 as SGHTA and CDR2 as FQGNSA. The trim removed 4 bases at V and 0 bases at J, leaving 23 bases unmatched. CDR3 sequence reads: CASSSRQASLAGSRASYNEQFF. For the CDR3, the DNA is TGTGCCAGCAGCTCCAGACAGGCAAGTCTAGCGGGTTCACGGGCCTCCTACAATGAGCAGTTCTTC.

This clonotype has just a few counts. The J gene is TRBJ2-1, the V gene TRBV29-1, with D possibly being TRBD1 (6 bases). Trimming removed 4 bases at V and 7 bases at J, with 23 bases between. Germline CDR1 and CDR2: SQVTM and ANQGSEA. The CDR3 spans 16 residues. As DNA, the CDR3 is TGCAGCGTTGGGGCAGGGGACATATGGCTTATGAATGAGCAGTTCTTC. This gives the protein CSVGAGDIWLMNEQFF.

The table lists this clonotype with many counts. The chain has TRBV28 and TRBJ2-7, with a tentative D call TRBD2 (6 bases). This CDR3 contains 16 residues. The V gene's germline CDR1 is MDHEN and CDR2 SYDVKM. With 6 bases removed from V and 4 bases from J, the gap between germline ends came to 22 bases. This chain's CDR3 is CASRPSGTSLTYEQYV. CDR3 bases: TGTGCCAGCAGACCTTCCGGGACTTCCCTTACGTACGAGCAGTACGTC.

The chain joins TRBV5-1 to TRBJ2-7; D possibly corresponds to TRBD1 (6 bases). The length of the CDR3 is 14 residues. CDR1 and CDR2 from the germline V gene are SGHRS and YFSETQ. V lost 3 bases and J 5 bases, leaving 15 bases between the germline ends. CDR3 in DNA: TGCGCCAGCAGCTCCGGGACAAGCGTCCACGAGCAGTACTTC. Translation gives CASSSGTSVHEQYF. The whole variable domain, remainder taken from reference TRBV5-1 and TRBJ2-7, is KAGVTQTPRYLIKTRGQQVTLSCSPISGHRSVSWYQQTPGQGLQFLFEYFSETQRNKGNFPGRFSGRQFSNSRSEMNVSTLELGDSALYLCASSSGTSVHEQYFGPGTRLTVT.

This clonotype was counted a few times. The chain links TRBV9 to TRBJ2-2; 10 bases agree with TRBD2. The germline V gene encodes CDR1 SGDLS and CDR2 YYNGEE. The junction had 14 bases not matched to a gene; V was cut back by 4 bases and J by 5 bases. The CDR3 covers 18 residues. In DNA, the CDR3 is TGTGCCAGCAGCCACCGACTCAGCGGGGGGGCCGAGACCGGGGAGCTGTTTTTT. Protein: CASSHRLSGGAETGELFF. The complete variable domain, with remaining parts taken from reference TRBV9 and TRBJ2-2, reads DSGVTQTPKHLITATGQRVTLRCSPRSGDLSVYWYQQSLDQGLQFLIQYYNGEERAKGNILERFSAQQFPDLHSELNLSSLELGDSALYFCASSHRLSGGAETGELFFGEGSRLTVL.

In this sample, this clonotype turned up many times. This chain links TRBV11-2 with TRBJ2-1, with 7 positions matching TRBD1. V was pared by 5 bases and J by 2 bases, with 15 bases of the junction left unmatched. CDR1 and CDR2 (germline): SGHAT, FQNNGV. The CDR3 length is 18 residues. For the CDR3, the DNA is TGTGCCAGCAGCCCGAGGGACAGCACCGTGACAACCTACAATGAGCAGTTCTTC. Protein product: CASSPRDSTVTTYNEQFF.

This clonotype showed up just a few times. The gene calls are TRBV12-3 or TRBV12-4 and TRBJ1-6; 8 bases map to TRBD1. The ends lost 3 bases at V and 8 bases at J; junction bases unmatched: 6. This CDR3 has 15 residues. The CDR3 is CASSFPDRGHSPLHF. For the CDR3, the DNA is TGTGCCAGCAGTTTCCCCGACAGGGGCCATTCACCCCTCCACTTT.

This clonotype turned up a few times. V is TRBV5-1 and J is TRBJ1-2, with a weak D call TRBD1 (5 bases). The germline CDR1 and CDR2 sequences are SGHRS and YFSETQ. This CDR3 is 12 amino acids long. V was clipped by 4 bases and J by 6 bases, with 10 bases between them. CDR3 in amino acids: CASSPSGDGYTF. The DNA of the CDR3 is TGCGCCAGCAGCCCCTCGGGGGATGGCTACACCTTC.

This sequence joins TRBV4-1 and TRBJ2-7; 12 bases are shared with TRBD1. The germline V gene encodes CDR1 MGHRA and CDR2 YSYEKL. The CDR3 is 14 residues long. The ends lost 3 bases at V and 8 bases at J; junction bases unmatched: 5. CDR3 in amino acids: CASSQGTGGLKQYF. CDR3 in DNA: TGCGCCAGCAGCCAGGGGACAGGGGGCTTAAAGCAGTACTTC.

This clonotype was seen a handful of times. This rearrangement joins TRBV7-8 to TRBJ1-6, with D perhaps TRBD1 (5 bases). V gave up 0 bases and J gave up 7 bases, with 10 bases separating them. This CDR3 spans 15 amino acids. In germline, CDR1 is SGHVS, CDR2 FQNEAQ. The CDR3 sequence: CASSLALGGNSPLHF. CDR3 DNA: TGTGCCAGCAGCTTAGCGCTTGGGGGAAATTCACCCCTCCACTTT.

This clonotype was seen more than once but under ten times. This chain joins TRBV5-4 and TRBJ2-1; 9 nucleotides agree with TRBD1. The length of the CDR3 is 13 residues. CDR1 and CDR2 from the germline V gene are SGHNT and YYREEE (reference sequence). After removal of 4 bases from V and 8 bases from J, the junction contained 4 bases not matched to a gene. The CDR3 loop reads CASSKQGADEQFF. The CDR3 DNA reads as TGTGCCAGCAGCAAACAGGGGGCGGATGAGCAGTTCTTC.

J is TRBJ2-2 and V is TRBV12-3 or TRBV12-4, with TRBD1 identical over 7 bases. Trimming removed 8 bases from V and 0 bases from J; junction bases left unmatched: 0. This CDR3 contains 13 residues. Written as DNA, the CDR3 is TGTGCCAGCGACAGGGCGAACACCGGGGAGCTGTTTTTT. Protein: CASDRANTGELFF.